Sequencing of this T cell receptor (beta chain) was carried out in a study of neoadjuvant anti-PD-1 for oral cavity cancer. Study background: Nivolumab at 3 mg/kg was mostly given biweekly, three to four doses, pre-surgery. Study-level points and caveats: PBMC Gini-index clonality exceeded responders' in non-responders post-nivolumab. Pretreatment Treg/Th17 ratio correlated inversely with post-treatment tumor clonality.

The sample's time point: after neoadjuvant nivolumab, at surgical resection. On this clone itself: Its matching antigen is unknown.

Sequencing was performed with immunoSEQ multiplex PCR; in TCRdb, only in-frame clones are kept and a portion is missing. The sample has about 14,000 clones, 65% to 85% seen once; the top ten hold approximately 2.8%. This CDR3 contains 14 residues. V lost 8 bases, J lost 8 bases, and 10 bases stayed unmatched. Germline V gene lookup returns CDR1 SGHAT and CDR2 FQDESV (reference sequence). The source material was PBMCs, sampled after nivolumab (anti-PD-1) treatment. The V gene is TRBV11-1, the J gene TRBJ2-1, with 9 nucleotides matching TRBD2. The source of this sequence is a person between 40 and 80 years old with oral cavity squamous cell carcinoma. The CDR3 is CASGSSGSRHEQFF. The CDR3 bases are TGTGCCAGCGGGAGTAGCGGGAGTCGGCATGAGCAGTTCTTC.